This TCR beta chain was sequenced during a study of blood T cell repertoires in COVID-19. At the level of the study: T cells, B-cell-depleted T cells, or PBMCs provided the cDNA or gDNA that served as material.

The CDR3 is made up of 15 amino acids. V lost 5 bases to trimming and J lost 1 base, with 14 bases between them. Germline loops: CDR1 LNHDA, CDR2 SQIVND (reference sequence). Original methodology: Amplification of reference gene primers provided the estimated nucleated cell counts. Clones were read by immunoSEQ multiplex PCR, and TCRdb kept only the in-frame ones, dropping some. D and trimming come from the DNA, and the V and J calls and clone size come from that table. The sample yields 150,000 to 200,000 clones, about nine tenths seen once. The rearrangement joins TRBV19 to TRBJ1-2, with a possible D match to TRBD1 (5 bases). This TCR derives from a man between 18 and 29 years old who had recovered from COVID-19. The sample taken for sequencing was peripheral blood. Here the CDR3 DNA reads TGTGCCAGTAGTGCCCTCGCGGGGCATAACTATGGCTACACCTTC. It translates to CASSALAGHNYGYTF.